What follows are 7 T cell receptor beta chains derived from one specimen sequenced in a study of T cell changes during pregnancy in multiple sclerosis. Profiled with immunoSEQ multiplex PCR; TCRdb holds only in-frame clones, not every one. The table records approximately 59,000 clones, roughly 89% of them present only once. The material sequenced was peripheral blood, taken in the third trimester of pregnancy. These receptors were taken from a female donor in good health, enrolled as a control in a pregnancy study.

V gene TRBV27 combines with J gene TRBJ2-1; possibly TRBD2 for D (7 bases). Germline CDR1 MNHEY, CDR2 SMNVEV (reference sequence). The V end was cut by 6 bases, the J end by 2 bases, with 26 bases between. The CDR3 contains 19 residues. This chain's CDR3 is CASSISASAGAVAYNEQFF. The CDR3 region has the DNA TGTGCCAGCAGCATTTCTGCATCGGCGGGGGCGGTCGCCTACAATGAGCAGTTCTTC.

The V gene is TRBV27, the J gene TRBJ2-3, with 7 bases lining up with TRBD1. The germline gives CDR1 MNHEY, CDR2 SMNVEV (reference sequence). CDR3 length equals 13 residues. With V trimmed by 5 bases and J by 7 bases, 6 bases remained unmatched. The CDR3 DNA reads TGTGCCAGCAGTGACAGGGTCGCTTATACGCAGTATTTT. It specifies CASSDRVAYTQYF.

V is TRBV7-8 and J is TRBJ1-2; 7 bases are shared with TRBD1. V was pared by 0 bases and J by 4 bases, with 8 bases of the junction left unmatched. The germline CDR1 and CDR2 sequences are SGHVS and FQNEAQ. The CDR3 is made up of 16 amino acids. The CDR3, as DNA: TGTGCCAGCAGCTTAGCAGGGACAGCAAGTGGCTATGGCTACACCTTC. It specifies CASSLAGTASGYGYTF.

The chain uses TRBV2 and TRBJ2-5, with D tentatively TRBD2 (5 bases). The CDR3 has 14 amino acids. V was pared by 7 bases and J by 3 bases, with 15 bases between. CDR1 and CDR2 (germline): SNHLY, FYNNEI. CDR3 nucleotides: TGTGCCAGCACTTCGACAAGGCGGGAAGAGACCCAGTACTTC. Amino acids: CASTSTRREETQYF.

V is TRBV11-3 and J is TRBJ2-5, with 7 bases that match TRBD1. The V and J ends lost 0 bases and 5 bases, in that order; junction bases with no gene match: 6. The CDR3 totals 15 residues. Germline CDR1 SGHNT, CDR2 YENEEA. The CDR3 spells CASSLESGGTETQYF. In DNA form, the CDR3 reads TGTGCCAGCAGCTTAGAGTCAGGGGGAACGGAGACCCAGTACTTC.

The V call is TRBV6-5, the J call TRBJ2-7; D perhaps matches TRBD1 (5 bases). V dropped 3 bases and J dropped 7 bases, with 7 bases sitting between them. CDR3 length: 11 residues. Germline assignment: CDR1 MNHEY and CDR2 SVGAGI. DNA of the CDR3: TGTGCCAGCAGTTATAAGGGGGAGCAGTACTTC. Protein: CASSYKGEQYF.

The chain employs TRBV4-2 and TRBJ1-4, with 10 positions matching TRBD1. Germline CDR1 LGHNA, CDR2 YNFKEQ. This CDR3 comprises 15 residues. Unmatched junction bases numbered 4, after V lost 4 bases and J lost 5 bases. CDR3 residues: CASSPWTGGNEKLFF. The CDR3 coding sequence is TGTGCCAGCAGCCCATGGACAGGGGGGAATGAAAAACTGTTTTTT.